This paragraph reports one T cell receptor beta chain. The junction had 7 bases not matched to a gene; V was cut back by 4 bases and J by 0 bases. The germline V gene has CDR1 MDHEN and CDR2 SYDVKM. The CDR3 runs 16 residues. This entry belongs to a study of control samples from healthy donors and cancer patients. TCRdb's table, derived via immunoSEQ multiplex PCR, lists solely in-frame clones and lacks some. Here the sample spans about 54,000 clones, approximately 96% being singletons. The sequenced material came from blood. The chain recombines TRBV28 with TRBJ2-3, with 7 bases fitting TRBD1. The sequence was collected from a woman in her 30s in good health. The CDR3 nucleotides are TGTGCCAGCAGTTCACAGGGGACACTTAGCACAGATACGCAGTATTTT. This encodes CASSSQGTLSTDTQYF. Supplemented by reference TRBV28 and TRBJ2-3, the full variable domain reads DVKVTQSSRYLVKRTGEKVFLECVQDMDHENMFWYRQDPGLGLRLIYFSYDVKMKEKGDIPEGYSVSREKKERFSLILESASTNQTSMYLCASSSQGTLSTDTQYFGPGTRLTVL.